A selection of T cell receptor beta chains follows, all from one sample in a study of blood T cell repertoires in COVID-19. Sequencing used immunoSEQ multiplex PCR; TCRdb keeps in-frame clones, though not all of them. Here the sample spans approximately 110,000 clones, 70% to 90% being singletons. The sequenced material came from peripheral blood. These receptors were taken from a man between 40 and 49 years old with acute or convalescent COVID-19. Both conserved end residues are trimmed from each CDR3. Where a row states a size, it is once, few, many or the class of an expanded clone; other rows omit it.

length: 10
V: TRBV7-9
size: -
CDR3: ASSLIRLEQF

length: 15
V: TRBV7-8
size: -
CDR3: ASSLSRTGGPQGEQY

length: 13
V: TRBV6-1
size: once
CDR3: ASSEAPDIGYEQY

length: 13
V: TRBV6-5
size: -
CDR3: ASAFSGNSGNTIY

length: 12
V: TRBV18
size: -
CDR3: ASSPEQGAQPQH

length: 15
V: TRBV19
size: -
CDR3: ASTHTTSGGYTGELF

length: 13
V: TRBV12-5
size: -
CDR3: ASGLGQWYQETQY

length: 10
V: TRBV6-5
size: -
CDR3: ASSLGTGPQH

length: 14
V: TRBV7-2
size: once
CDR3: ASSPGGGYSYNEQF

length: 10
V: TRBV15
size: -
CDR3: ATSRDRGELF

length: 15
V: TRBV5-5
size: -
CDR3: ASSPHGTGGWGTEAF

length: 13
V: TRBV28
size: -
CDR3: ASRGMTVLNQPQH

length: 13
V: TRBV18
size: -
CDR3: ASSRGTGPNQPQH

length: 11
V: TRBV6-6
size: -
CDR3: ASSSVGGDGYT

length: 11
V: TRBV6-5
size: -
CDR3: ASRLDIGEKLF

length: 14
V: TRBV24-1
size: -
CDR3: ATSDSNSGVNNEQF

length: 8
V: TRBV12-3/TRBV12-4
size: -
CDR3: ASSSGAVI

length: 11
V: TRBV5-5
size: once
CDR3: ASSAGGTQPQH

length: 11
V: TRBV6-5
size: -
CDR3: ASTRTGYSPLH

length: 11
V: TRBV29-1
size: few
CDR3: SVAGGSSYEQY

length: 13
V: TRBV27
size: -
CDR3: ASSSYGQGAYGYT

length: 13
V: TRBV6-5
size: -
CDR3: ASTGPGRVFYEQY

length: 15
V: TRBV5-1
size: -
CDR3: ASSLGFREIPNNEQF

length: 13
V: TRBV7-2
size: -
CDR3: ASSTGTGDRNEQF

length: 13
V: TRBV6-1
size: -
CDR3: ASSEGDRGYQPQH

length: 12
V: TRBV11-3
size: -
CDR3: ASSLGGEQETQY

length: 12
V: TRBV2
size: -
CDR3: ASWVEGPTFEQY

length: 17
V: TRBV6-2/TRBV6-3
size: -
CDR3: ASSYSIWRGQFSNQPQH

length: 12
V: TRBV6-5
size: once
CDR3: ASVWTGRADTQY

length: 11
V: TRBV29-1
size: few
CDR3: SVGEGTGQPQH

length: 10
V: TRBV6-5
size: -
CDR3: ASSRDMAEAF

length: 14
V: TRBV9
size: -
CDR3: ASSVLSGVNTGELF

length: 10
V: TRBV7-3
size: -
CDR3: ASSLSGGELF

length: 13
V: TRBV13
size: -
CDR3: ASSLEATGENIQY

length: 17
V: TRBV4-1
size: -
CDR3: ASSQGHTRRRGGANVLT

length: 17
V: TRBV6-1
size: -
CDR3: ASSDFTGSMVPYNSPLH

length: 14
V: TRBV21-1
size: -
CDR3: ASSKALGQGAKTQY

length: 13
V: TRBV19
size: -
CDR3: ASSPRTGRNTEAF

length: 13
V: TRBV6-2/TRBV6-3
size: -
CDR3: ASSPGGGSTDTQY

length: 12
V: TRBV25-1
size: -
CDR3: ASRIGDRDQPQH

length: 14
V: TRBV10-2
size: -
CDR3: ASSPQGGGSYNEQF

length: 13
V: TRBV27
size: -
CDR3: ASRPIGTSGSEQY

length: 11
V: TRBV6-5
size: -
CDR3: ASSYPGTGEAF

length: 10
V: TRBV5-1
size: once
CDR3: ASSEGEDTQY

length: 11
V: TRBV24-1
size: -
CDR3: ATSAELAGEQF

length: 15
V: TRBV4-2
size: -
CDR3: ASSQPAGTGGGSPLH

length: 13
V: TRBV7-9
size: -
CDR3: ASSLAGVGTDTQY

length: 13
V: TRBV6-2/TRBV6-3
size: few
CDR3: ASSLGGGTNTEAF

length: 11
V: TRBV24-1
size: -
CDR3: ATSQTAGETQY

length: 12
V: TRBV7-2
size: -
CDR3: ASSFSQGFETQY

length: 14
V: TRBV5-1
size: -
CDR3: ASSSMAGGPGETQY

length: 13
V: TRBV7-2
size: -
CDR3: ASSLDRSSYNEQF

length: 19
V: TRBV4-2
size: -
CDR3: ASSQDILFRWPGEVPDTQY

length: 10
V: TRBV6-5
size: -
CDR3: ASSRQSYEQY

length: 12
V: TRBV5-1
size: -
CDR3: ASSLQGSYSPLH

length: 14
V: TRBV4-1
size: -
CDR3: ASSQDLRGAVYGYT

length: 12
V: TRBV27
size: -
CDR3: ASSPQGGTYGYT

length: 18
V: TRBV6-2/TRBV6-3
size: -
CDR3: ASSYGSDRAGIVWNQPQH

length: 12
V: TRBV6-6
size: -
CDR3: ASRDRAGANVLT